This T cell receptor (beta chain) emerged from a study of blood T cell repertoires in COVID-19. At the level of the study: Acute-phase and convalescent COVID-19 samples originated in the United States, Italy and Spain.

This CDR3 has 17 residues. J was trimmed by 4 bases and V by 0 bases; bases with no gene match: 6. Germline V gene lookup returns CDR1 PRHDT and CDR2 FYEKMQ (reference sequence). Original processing notes: By means of reference gene primer amplification, nucleated cell counts were estimated. Sequencing used immunoSEQ multiplex PCR; TCRdb keeps in-frame clones, though not all of them. V, J and clone size are taken as reported in that table, and D and trimming were inferred from the DNA itself. The data contain tens of thousands of clones, 80% to 85% of them seen just once; the ten biggest clones take up about 22%. Seattle's cohort entered during active infection and was followed longitudinally.

This chain joins TRBV13 and TRBJ2-2; 9 bases fit TRBD2. This TCR derives from a woman older than 75 with COVID-19, enrolled during active disease. Source material: peripheral blood. CDR3 coding DNA: TGTGCCAGCAGCTTAGGTGTGGTAGCGGGAGCCACCGGGGAGCTGTTTTTT. Its protein is CASSLGVVAGATGELFF. The entire variable domain, with the rest obtained from reference TRBV13 and TRBJ2-2, is as follows: AAGVIQSPRHLIKEKRETATLKCYPIPRHDTVYWYQQGPGQDPQFLISFYEKMQSDKGSIPDRFSAQQFSDYHSELNMSSLELGDSALYFCASSLGVVAGATGELFFGEGSRLTVL.